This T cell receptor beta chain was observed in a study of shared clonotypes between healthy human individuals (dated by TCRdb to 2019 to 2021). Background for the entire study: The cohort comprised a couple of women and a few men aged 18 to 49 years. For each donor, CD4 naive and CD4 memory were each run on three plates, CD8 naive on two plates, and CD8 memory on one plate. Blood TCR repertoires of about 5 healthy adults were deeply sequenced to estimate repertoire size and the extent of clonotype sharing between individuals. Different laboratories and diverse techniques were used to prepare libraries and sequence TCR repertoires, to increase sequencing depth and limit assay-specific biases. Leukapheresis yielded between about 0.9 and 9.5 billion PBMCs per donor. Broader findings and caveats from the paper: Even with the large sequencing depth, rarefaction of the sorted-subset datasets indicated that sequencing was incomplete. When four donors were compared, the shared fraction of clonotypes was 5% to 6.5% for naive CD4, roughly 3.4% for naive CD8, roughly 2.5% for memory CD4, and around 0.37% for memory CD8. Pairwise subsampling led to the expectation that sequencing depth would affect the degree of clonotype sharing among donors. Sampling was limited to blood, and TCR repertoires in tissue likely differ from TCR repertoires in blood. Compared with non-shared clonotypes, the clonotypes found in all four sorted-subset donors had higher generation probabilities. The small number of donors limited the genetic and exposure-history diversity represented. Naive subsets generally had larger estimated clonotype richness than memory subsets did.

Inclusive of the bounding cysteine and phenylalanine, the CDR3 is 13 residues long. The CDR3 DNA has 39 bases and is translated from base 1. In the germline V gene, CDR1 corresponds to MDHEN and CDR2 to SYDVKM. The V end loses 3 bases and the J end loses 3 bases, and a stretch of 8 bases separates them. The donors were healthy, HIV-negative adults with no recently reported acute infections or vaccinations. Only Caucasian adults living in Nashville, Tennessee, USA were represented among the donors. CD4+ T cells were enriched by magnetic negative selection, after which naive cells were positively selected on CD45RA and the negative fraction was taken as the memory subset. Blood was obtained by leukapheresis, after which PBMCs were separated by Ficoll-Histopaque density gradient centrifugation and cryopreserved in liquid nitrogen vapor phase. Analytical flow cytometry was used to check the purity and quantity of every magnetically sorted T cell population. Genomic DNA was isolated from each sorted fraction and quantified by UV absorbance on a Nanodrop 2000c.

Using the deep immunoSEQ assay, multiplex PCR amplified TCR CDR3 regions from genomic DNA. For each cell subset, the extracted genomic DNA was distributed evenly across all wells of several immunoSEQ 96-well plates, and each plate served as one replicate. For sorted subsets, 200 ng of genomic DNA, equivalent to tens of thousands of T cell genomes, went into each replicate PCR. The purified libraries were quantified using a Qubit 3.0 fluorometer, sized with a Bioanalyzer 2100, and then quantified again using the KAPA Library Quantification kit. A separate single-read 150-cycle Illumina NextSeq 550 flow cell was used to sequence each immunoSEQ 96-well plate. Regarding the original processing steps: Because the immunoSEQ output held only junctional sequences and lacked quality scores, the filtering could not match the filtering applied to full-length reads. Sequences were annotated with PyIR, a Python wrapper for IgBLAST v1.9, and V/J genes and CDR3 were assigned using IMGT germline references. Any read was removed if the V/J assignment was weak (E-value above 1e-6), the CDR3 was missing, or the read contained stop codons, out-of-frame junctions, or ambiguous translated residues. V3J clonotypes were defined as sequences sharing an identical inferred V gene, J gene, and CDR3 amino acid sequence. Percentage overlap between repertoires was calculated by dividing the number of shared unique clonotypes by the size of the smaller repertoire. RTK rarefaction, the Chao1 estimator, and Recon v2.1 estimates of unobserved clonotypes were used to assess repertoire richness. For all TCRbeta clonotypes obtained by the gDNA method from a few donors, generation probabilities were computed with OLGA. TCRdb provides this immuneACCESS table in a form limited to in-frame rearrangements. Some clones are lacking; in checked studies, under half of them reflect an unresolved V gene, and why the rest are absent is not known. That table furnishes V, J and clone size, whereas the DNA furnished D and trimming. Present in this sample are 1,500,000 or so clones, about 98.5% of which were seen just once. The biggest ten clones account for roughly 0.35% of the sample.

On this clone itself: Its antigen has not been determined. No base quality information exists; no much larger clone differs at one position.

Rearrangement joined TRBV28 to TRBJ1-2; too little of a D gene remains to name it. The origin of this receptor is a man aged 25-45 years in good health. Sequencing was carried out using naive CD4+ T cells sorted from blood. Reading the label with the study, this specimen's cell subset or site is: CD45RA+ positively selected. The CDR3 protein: CASSLVIYYGYTF. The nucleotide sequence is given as TGTGCCAGCAGTTTGGTGATATACTATGGCTACACCTTC.